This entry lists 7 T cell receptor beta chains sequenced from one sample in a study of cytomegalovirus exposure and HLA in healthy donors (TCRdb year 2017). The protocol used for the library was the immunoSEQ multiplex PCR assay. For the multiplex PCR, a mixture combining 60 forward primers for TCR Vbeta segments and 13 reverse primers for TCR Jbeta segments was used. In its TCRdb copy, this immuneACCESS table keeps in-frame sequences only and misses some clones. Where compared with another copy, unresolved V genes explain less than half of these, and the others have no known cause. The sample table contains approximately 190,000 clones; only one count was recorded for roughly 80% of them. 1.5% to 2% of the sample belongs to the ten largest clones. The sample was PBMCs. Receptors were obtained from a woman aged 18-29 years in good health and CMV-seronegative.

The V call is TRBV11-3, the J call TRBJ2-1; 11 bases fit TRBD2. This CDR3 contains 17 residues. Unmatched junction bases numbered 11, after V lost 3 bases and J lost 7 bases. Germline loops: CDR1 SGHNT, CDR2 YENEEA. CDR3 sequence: CASSFTSGSSGGNEQFF. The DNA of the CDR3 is TGTGCCAGCAGCTTTACTAGCGGGAGTAGTGGTGGGAATGAGCAGTTCTTC. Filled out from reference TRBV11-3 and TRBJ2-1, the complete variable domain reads EAGVVQSPRYKIIEKKQPVAFWCNPISGHNTLYWYLQNLGQGPELLIRYENEEAVDDSQLPKDRFSAERLKGVDSTLKIQPAELGDSAVYLCASSFTSGSSGGNEQFFGPGTRLTVL.

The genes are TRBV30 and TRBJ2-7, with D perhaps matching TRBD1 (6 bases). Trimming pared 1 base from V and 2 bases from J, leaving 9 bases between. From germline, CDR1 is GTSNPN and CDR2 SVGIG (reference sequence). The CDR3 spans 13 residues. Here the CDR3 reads CAWSAGDTYEQYF. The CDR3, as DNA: TGTGCCTGGAGTGCCGGGGACACCTACGAGCAGTACTTC. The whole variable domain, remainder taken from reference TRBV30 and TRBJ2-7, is SQTIHQWPATLVQPVGSPLSLECTVEGTSNPNLYWYRQAAGRGLQLLFYSVGIGQISSEVPQNLSASRPQDRQFILSSKKLLLSDSGFYLCAWSAGDTYEQYFGPGTRLTVT.

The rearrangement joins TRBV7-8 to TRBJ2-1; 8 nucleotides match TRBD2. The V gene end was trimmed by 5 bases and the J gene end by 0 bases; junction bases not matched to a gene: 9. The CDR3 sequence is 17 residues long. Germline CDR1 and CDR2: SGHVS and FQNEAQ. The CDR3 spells CASSTTSGASSYNEQFF. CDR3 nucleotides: TGTGCCAGCAGCACAACTAGCGGCGCCAGCTCCTACAATGAGCAGTTCTTC.

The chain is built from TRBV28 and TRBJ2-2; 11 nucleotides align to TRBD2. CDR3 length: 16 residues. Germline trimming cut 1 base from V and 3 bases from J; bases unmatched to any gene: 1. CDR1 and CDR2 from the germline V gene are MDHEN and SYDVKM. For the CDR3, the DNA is TGTGCCAGCAGTTTATCGGGACTAGCGGACACCGGGGAGCTGTTTTTT. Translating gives CASSLSGLADTGELFF.

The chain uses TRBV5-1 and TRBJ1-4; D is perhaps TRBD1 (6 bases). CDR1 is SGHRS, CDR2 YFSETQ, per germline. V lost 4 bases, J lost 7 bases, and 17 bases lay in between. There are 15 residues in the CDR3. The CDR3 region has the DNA TGCGCCAGCAGCCCCGGTCCTACAGGGAGTGAAAAACTGTTTTTT. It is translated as CASSPGPTGSEKLFF.

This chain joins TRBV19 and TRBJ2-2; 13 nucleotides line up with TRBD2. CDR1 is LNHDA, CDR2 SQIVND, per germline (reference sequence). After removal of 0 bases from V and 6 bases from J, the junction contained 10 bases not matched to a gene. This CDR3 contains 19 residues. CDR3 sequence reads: CASSIDRRLAGGFAGELFF. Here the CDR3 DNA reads TGTGCCAGTAGTATAGATCGCCGACTAGCGGGAGGTTTCGCCGGGGAGCTGTTTTTT.

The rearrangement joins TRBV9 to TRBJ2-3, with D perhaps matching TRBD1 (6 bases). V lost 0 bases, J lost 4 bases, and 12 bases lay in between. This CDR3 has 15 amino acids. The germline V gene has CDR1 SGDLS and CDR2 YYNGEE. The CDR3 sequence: CASSVEQGFADTQYF. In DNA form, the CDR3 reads TGTGCCAGCAGCGTAGAACAGGGTTTTGCAGATACGCAGTATTTT. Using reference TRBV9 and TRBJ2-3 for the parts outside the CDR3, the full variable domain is DSGVTQTPKHLITATGQRVTLRCSPRSGDLSVYWYQQSLDQGLQFLIQYYNGEERAKGNILERFSAQQFPDLHSELNLSSLELGDSALYFCASSVEQGFADTQYFGPGTRLTVL.